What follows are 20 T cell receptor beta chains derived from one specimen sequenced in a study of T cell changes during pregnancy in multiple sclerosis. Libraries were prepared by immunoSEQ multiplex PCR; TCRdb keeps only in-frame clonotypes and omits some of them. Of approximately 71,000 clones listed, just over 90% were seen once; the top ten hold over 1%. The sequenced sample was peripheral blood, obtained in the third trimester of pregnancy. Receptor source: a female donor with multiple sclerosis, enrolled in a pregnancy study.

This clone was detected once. The CDR3: CASAQGSSYNEQFF. The CDR3 bases are TGTGCTAGTGCCCAGGGAAGCTCCTACAATGAGCAGTTCTTC. The chain uses TRBV12-5 and TRBJ2-1, with a weak D call TRBD1 (5 bases). V lost 7 bases and J lost 0, with 10 bases in between. The CDR3 covers 14 residues. Germline values: CDR1 LGHNT, CDR2 FRNRAP. The entire variable domain, with the rest obtained from reference TRBV12-5 and TRBJ2-1, is as follows: DARVTQTPRHKVTEMGQEVTMRCQPILGHNTVFWYRQTMMQGLELLAYFRNRAPLDDSGMPKDRFSAEMPDATLATLKIQPSEPRDSAVYFCASAQGSSYNEQFFGPGTRLTVL.

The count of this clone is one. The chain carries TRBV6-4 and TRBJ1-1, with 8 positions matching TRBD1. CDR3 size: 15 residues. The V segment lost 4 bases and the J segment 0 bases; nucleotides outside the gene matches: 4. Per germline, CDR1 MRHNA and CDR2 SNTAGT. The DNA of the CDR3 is TGTGCCAGCAGTGCCCAGGGGGCAATGAACACTGAAGCTTTCTTT. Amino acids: CASSAQGAMNTEAFF.

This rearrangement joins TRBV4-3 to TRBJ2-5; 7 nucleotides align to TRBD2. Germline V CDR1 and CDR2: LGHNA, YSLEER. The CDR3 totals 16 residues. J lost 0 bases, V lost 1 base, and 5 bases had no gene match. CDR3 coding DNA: TGCGCCAGCAGCCAAGGGGAGCGGGGAAACCAAGAGACCCAGTACTTC. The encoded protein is CASSQGERGNQETQYF.

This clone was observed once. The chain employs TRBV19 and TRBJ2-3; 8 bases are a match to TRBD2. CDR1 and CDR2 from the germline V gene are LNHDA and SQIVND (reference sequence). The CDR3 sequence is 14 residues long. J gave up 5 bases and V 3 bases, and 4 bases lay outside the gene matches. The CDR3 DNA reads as TGTGCCAGTAGTATCCCGGGAGGGGGAGATACGCAGTATTTT. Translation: CASSIPGGGDTQYF.

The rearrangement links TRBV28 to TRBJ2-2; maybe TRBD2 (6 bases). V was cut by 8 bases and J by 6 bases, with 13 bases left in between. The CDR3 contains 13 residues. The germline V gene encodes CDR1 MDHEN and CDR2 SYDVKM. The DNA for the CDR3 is TGTGCCAGCGGGGACTCATCGGCCGGGGAGCTGTTTTTT. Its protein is CASGDSSAGELFF.

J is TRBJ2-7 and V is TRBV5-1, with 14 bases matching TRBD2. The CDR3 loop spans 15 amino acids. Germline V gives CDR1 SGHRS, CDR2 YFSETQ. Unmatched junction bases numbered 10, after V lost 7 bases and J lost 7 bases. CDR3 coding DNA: TGCGCCAGCCGGACCCCGGGACTAGCGGGAGAAGAGCAGTACTTC. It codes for CASRTPGLAGEEQYF.

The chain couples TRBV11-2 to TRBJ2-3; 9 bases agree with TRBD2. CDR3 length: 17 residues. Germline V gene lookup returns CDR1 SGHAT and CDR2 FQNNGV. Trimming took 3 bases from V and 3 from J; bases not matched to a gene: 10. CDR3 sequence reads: CASSFRGGRVLTDTQYF. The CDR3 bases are TGTGCCAGCAGCTTTCGCGGCGGGAGGGTTCTGACAGATACGCAGTATTTT.

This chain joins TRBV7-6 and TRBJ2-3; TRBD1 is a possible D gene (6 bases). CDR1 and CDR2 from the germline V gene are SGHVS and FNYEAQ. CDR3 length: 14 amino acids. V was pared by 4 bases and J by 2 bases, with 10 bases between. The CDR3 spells CASSSTGNTDTQYF. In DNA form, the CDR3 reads TGTGCCAGCAGCTCCACAGGGAACACAGATACGCAGTATTTT.

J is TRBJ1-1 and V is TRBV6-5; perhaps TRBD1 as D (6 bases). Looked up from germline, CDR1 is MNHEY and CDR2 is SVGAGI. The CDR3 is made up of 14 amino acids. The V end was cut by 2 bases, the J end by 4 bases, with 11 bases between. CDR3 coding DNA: TGTGCCAGCAGTTACAAACAGGGTACCACTGAAGCTTTCTTT. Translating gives CASSYKQGTTEAFF.

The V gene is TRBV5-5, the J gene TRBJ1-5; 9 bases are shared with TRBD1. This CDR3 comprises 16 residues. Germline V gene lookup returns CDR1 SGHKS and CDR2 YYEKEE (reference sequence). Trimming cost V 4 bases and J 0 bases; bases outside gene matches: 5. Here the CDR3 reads CASSMDRGYSNQPQHF. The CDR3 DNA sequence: TGTGCCAGCAGCATGGACAGGGGATATAGCAATCAGCCCCAGCATTTT.

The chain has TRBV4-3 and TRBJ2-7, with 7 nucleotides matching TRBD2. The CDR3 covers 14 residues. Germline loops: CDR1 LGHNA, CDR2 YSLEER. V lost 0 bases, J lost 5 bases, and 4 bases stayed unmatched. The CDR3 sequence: CASSQDGREDEQYF. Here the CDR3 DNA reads TGCGCCAGCAGCCAAGATGGGAGGGAGGACGAGCAGTACTTC.

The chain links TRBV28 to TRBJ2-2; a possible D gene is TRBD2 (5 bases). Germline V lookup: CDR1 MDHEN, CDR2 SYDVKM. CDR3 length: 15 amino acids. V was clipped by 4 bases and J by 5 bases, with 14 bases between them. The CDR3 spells CASSSLMEETGELFF. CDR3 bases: TGTGCCAGCAGTTCCTTGATGGAGGAGACCGGGGAGCTGTTTTTT.

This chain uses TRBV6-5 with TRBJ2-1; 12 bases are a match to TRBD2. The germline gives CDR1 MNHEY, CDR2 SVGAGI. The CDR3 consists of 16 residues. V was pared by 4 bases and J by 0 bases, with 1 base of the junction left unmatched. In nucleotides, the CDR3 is TGTGCCAGCAGTTGGACTAGCGGGGCCTCCTACAATGAGCAGTTCTTC. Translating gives CASSWTSGASYNEQFF.

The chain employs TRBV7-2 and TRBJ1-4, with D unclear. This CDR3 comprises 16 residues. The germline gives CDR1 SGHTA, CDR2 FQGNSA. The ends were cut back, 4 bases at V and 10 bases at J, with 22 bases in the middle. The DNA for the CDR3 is TGTGCCAGCAGCTACGACTGGTTAAGCCGTGATGGAAAACTGTTTTTT. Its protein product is CASSYDWLSRDGKLFF. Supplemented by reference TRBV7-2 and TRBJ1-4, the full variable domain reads GAGVSQSPSNKVTEKGKDVELRCDPISGHTALYWYRQSLGQGLEFLIYFQGNSAPDKSGLPSDRFSAERTGGSVSTLTIQRTQQEDSAVYLCASSYDWLSRDGKLFFGSGTQLSVL.

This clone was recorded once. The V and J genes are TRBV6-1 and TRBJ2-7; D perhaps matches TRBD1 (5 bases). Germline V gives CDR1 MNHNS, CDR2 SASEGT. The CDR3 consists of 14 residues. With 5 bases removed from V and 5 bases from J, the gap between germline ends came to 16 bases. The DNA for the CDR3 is TGTGCCAGCAGTCCCTCCCAGGGCCGGGACGAGCAGTACTTC. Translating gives CASSPSQGRDEQYF.

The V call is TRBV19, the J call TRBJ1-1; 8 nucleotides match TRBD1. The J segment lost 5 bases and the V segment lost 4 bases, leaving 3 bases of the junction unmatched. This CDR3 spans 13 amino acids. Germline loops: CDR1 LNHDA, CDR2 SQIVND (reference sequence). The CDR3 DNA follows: TGTGCCAGTAGTACACAGGGGGATACTGAAGCTTTCTTT. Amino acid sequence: CASSTQGDTEAFF.

The CDR3: CASSLEGTGRLWDEQYF. CDR3 bases: TGTGCCAGCAGCTTGGAAGGGACAGGGAGGTTGTGGGACGAGCAGTACTTC. The chain has TRBV5-6 and TRBJ2-7, with TRBD1 identical over 9 bases. Germline V gene sequence: CDR1 SGHDT, CDR2 YYEEEE. The CDR3 consists of 17 residues. V was pared by 0 bases and J by 5 bases, with 12 bases of the junction left unmatched. The full variable domain, with the rest looked up from reference TRBV5-6 and TRBJ2-7, is DAGVTQSPTHLIKTRGQQVTLRCSPKSGHDTVSWYQQALGQGPQFIFQYYEEEERQRGNFPDRFSGHQFPNYSSELNVNALLLGDSALYLCASSLEGTGRLWDEQYFGPGTRLTVT.

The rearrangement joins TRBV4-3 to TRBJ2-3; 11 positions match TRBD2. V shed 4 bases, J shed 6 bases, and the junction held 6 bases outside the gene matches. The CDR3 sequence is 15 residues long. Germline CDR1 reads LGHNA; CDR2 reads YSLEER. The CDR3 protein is CASSRGTSGEDTQYF. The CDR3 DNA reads TGCGCCAGCAGCCGAGGGACTAGCGGTGAGGATACGCAGTATTTT.

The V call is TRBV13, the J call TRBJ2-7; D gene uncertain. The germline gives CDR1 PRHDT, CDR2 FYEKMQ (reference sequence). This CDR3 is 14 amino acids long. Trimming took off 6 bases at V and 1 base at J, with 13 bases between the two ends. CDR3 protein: CASSPRPGSYEQYF. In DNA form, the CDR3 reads TGTGCCAGCAGTCCCCGACCGGGTTCCTACGAGCAGTACTTC.

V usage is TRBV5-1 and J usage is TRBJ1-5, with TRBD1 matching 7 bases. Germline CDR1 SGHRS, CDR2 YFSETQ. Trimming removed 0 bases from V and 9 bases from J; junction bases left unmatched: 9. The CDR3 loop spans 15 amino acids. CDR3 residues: CASSLEAGGETPQHF. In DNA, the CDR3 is TGCGCCAGCAGCTTGGAAGCAGGGGGAGAGACGCCCCAGCATTTT.